This record concerns one T cell receptor (beta chain) sequence. Its antigen remains unknown. The record originates from a study of CD4 T cells in relation to SARS-CoV-2 and coronaviruses. For the study at large: Of the patients, 8 or 9 were male, a few female, two Hispanic. The restricting HLA molecule for shared crossreactive spike epitopes was mapped. Study-wide points: No donor gave both pre-pandemic and post-infection samples. Roughly 69% of donors had memory CD4+ clonotypes crossrecognizing SARS-CoV-2 and common cold coronavirus spike.

Using immunoSEQ multiplex PCR, the repertoire was profiled, and TCRdb retains in-frame clones only, with some absent. The profile shows more than 35,000 clones, roughly 80% of them singletons. The CDR3 contains 16 residues. Germline CDR1 ENHRY, CDR2 SYGVKD. Trimming removed 2 bases from V and 5 bases from J, with 17 bases in between. This chain connects TRBV10-3 to TRBJ2-3; D tentatively fits TRBD1 or TRBD2 (5 bases each). The source material was memory CD4+ T cells from PBMCs, cultured in vitro. This clonotype was sampled from an adult with COVID-19. The CDR3 DNA sequence: TGTGCCATCAGTGAGATAGTCCCCGGGGCAGGAGATACGCAGTATTTT. It specifies CAISEIVPGAGDTQYF.